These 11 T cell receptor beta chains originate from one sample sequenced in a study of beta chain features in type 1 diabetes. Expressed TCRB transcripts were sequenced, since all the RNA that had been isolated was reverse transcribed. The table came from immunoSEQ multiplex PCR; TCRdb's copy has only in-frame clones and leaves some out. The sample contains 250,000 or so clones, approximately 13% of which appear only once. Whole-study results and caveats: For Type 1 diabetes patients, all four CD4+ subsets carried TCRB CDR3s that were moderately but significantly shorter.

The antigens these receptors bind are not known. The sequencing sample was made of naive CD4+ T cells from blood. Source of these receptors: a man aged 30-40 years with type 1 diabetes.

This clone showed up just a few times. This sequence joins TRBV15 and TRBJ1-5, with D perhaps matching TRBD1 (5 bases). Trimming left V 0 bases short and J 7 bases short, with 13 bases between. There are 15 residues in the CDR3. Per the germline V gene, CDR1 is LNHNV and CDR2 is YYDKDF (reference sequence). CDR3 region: CATSRDAQGRQPQHF. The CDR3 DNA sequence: TGTGCCACCAGCAGAGATGCGCAGGGCAGACAGCCCCAGCATTTT.

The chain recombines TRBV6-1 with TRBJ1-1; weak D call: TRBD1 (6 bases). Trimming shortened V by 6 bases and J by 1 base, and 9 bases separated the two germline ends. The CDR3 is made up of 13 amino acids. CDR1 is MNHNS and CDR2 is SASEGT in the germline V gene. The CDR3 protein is CASSRQENTEAFF. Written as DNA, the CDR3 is TGTGCCAGCAGCCGACAGGAGAACACTGAAGCTTTCTTT.

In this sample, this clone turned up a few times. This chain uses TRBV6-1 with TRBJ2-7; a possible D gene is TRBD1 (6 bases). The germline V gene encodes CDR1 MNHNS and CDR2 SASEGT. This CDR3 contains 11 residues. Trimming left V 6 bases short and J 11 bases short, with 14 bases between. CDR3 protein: CASSDTAGEYF. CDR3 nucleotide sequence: TGTGCCAGCAGCGATACGGCAGGGGAGTACTTC.

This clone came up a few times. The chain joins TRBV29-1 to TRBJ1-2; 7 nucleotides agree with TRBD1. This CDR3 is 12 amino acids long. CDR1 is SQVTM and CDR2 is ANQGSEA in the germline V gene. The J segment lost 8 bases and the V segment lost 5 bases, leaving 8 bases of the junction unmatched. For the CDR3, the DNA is TGCAGCGTTCCCGGACAGGCGTCGGGCTACACCTTC. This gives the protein CSVPGQASGYTF.

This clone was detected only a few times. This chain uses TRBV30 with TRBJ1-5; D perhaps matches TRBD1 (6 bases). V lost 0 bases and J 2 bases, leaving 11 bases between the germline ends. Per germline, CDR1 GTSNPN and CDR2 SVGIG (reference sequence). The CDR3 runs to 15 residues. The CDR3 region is CAWSVRGSGNQPQHF. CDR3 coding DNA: TGTGCCTGGAGTGTAAGGGGGTCTGGCAATCAGCCCCAGCATTTT. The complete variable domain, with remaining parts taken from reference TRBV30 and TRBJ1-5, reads SQTIHQWPATLVQPVGSPLSLECTVEGTSNPNLYWYRQAAGRGLQLLFYSVGIGQISSEVPQNLSASRPQDRQFILSSKKLLLSDSGFYLCAWSVRGSGNQPQHFGDGTRLSIL.

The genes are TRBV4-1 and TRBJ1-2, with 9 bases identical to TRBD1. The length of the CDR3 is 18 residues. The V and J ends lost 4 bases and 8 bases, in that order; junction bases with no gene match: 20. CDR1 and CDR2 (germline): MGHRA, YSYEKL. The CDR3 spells CASSRNRDRDSGRRGYTF. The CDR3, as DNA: TGCGCCAGCAGCCGGAACCGGGACAGGGATTCGGGAAGGCGGGGCTACACCTTC.

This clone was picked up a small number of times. The CDR3 bases are TGTGCCAGCAGCTTGGGACAGCCAGTGACTGAAGCTTTCTTT. Its protein product is CASSLGQPVTEAFF. The genes are TRBV5-6 and TRBJ1-1; possible D gene TRBD1, 5 bases. Germline V gives CDR1 SGHDT, CDR2 YYEEEE. V was cut by 0 bases and J by 5 bases, with 11 bases left in between. The CDR3 loop spans 14 amino acids.

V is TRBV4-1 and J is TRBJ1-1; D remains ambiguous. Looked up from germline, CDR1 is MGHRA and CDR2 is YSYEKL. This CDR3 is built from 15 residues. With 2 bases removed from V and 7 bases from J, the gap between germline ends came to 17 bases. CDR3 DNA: TGCGCCAGCAGCCAAAGTGCCCGAAGATACGGTGAAGCTTTCTTT. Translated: CASSQSARRYGEAFF.

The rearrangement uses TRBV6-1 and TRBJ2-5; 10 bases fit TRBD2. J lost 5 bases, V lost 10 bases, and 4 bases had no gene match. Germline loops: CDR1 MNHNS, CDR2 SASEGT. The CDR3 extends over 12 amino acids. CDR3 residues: CATLSGRETQYF. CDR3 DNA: TGTGCCACCCTTAGCGGGAGGGAGACCCAGTACTTC.

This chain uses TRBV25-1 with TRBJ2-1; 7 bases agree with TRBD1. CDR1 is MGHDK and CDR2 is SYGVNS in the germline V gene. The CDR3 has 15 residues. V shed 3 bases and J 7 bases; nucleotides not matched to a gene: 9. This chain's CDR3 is CASSDYRGEGNEQFF. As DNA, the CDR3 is TGTGCCAGCAGTGATTACAGGGGAGAGGGGAATGAGCAGTTCTTC.

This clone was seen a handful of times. The CDR3 DNA follows: TGTGCCAGCAGCGTCAGGGGGCCTGAAGCTTTCTTT. As protein: CASSVRGPEAFF. J is TRBJ1-1 and V is TRBV5-6; 8 bases align to TRBD1. From germline, CDR1 is SGHDT and CDR2 YYEEEE. V was clipped by 4 bases and J by 6 bases; unmatched bases: 2. The CDR3 spans 12 residues.